The sequence of this T cell receptor (beta chain) was determined in a study of blood T cell repertoires in COVID-19. The repertoire was sequenced with immunoSEQ multiplex PCR; TCRdb's copy has only in-frame clones and lacks some. The sample lists roughly 77,000 clones; roughly 80% were seen once. Germline lookup yields CDR1 SEHNR and CDR2 FQNEAQ (reference sequence). V shed 1 base and J 4 bases; nucleotides not matched to a gene: 6. The CDR3 is 15 residues long. Source material: peripheral blood. The receptor was derived from a human donor in a cohort sampled during active COVID-19. The chain links TRBV7-9 to TRBJ1-1; TRBD1 matches 7 bases. The CDR3 DNA is TGTGCCAGCAGCTTAGAAGGGACAGTCTCCACTGAAGCTTTCTTT. Protein: CASSLEGTVSTEAFF.